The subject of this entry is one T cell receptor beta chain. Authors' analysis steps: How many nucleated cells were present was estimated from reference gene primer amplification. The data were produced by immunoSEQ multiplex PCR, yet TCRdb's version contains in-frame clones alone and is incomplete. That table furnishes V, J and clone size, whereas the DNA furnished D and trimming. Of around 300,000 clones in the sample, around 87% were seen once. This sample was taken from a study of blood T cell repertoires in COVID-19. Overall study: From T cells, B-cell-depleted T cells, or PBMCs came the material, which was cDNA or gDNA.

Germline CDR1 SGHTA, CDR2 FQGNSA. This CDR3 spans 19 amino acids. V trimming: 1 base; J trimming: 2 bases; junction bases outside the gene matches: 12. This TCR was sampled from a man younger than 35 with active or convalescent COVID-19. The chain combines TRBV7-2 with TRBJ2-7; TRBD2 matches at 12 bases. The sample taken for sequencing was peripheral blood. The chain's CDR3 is CASSLVPPSGGEIPYEQYF. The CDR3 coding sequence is TGTGCCAGCAGCTTAGTACCCCCTAGCGGGGGGGAGATTCCCTACGAGCAGTACTTC.